This TCR beta chain emerged from a study of blood T cell repertoires in COVID-19. Study-level information: COVID-19 samples collected from the United States, Italy and Spain covered acute and convalescent phases. PBMCs, B-cell-depleted T cells, or T cells provided the cDNA or gDNA that made up the material.

Authors' processing steps: It was from reference gene primer amplification that nucleated cell counts were estimated. Clones were read by immunoSEQ multiplex PCR, and TCRdb kept only the in-frame ones, dropping some. V and J calls and clone size follow that table, whereas D and trimming were derived from the DNA. The sample lists 40,000 to 65,000 clones, about 86% occurring once. The junction had 5 bases not matched to a gene; V was cut back by 5 bases and J by 10 bases. This CDR3 has 13 amino acids. Germline V gene sequence: CDR1 SGHTA, CDR2 FQGTGA. Specimen: peripheral blood. The source of this sequence is a man between 65 and 85 years old with active COVID-19. The chain uses TRBV7-3 and TRBJ1-6; TRBD1 matches 7 bases. In DNA, the CDR3 is TGTGCCAGCAGCCAAGGGACAGCATCACCCCTCCACTTT. It specifies CASSQGTASPLHF.